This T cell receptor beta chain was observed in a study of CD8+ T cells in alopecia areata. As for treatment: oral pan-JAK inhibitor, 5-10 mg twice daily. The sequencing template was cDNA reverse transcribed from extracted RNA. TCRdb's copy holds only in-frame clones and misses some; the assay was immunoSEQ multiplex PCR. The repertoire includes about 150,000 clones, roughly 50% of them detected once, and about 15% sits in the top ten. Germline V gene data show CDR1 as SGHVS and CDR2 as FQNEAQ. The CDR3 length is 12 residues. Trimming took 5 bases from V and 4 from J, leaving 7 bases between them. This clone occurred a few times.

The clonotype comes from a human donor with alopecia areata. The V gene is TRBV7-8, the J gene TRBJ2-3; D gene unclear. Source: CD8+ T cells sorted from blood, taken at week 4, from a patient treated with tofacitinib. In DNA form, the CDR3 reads TGTGCCAGCAGCATGAGTGCAGATACGCAGTATTTT. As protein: CASSMSADTQYF.